This T cell receptor beta chain was sequenced in a study of response to subunit inactivated influenza vaccine (dated by TCRdb to the late 2010s). With regard to the full study: To follow how T cells responded to a trivalent subunit inactivated influenza vaccine, the researchers relied on deep quantitative profiling of the T cell receptor repertoire. Results and caveats for the whole study, not just this receptor: The authors suggested that each seasonal influenza vaccination may recruit only a limited number of new T cells.

The germline V gene supplies CDR1 ENHRY and CDR2 SYGVKD. From the cysteine through the phenylalanine, the CDR3 covers 15 amino acids. Of the read, only the CDR3 DNA is kept; its 45 bases are in frame from base 1. V drops 5 bases and J drops 7 bases, leaving 20 bases in between. Library method: RT-PCR. Data came from an Illumina HiSeq 2500. Using fastp at Q25 and MiXCR, TCRdb reprocessed the public reads and kept productive beta chains. Identical CDR3 proteins give one entry, which carries the most common genes and DNA. A total of approximately 500,000 distinct CDR3 sequences appear in this sample, approximately 12% of them only once. About an eighth of the sample lies in the top ten. This clonotype showed up just a few times. Its cognate antigen has yet to be identified. No much larger clonotype is one base removed from it; base qualities were not supplied. Reading the label with the study, this specimen's time point is: approximately 45 days after influenza vaccine administration.

The source is a man aged 50 to 59 who received an inactivated influenza vaccine. Donor details come from another sample of the same person, matched by shared clones. Rearrangement joined TRBV10-3 to TRBJ1-2; the D gene is perhaps TRBD1, on 6 matching bases. Sequenced material: PBMCs from blood, taken about 6 weeks after vaccination. This receptor carries the CDR3 CAISRPTGGIVGYTF. The DNA is as follows: TGTGCCATCAGTAGGCCGACAGGAGGTATCGTTGGCTACACCTTC.